The T cell receptor beta chain described here comes from a study of CXCR3-negative and CXCR3-positive naive CD8 T cells. Study-wide points: Naive subsets had comparable surface CD5; TCR strength was inferred from TRB CDR3 properties.

cDNA libraries for TRB were generated by 5' RACE incorporating UMI labels. Using the 5' RACE reads, TCRdb records one entry per CDR3 protein without DNA. The data include tens of thousands of distinct CDR3 sequences; the top ten clones carry about 1.6%. A note on this clonotype: Its antigen is unknown.

Germline V gene data show CDR1 as SGHRS and CDR2 as YFSETQ. This CDR3 contains 16 residues. The sample consisted of naive CXCR3- CD8+ T cells from blood. As for subset: CD45RO-CCR7+CD27+CD95- naive CD8+ T cells lacking CXCR3 (TNR3-). The receptor was derived from a human donor in good health. Some clones in this sample may be carry-over from other donors' samples. The J gene is TRBJ2-5, the V gene TRBV5-1; TCRdb picks TRBD2, but there is no DNA to check that call. The CDR3 here is CASSFSGGVLQETQYF.